This T cell receptor (beta chain) was observed in a study of CD8 T cells in Susac syndrome. Study results and limitations: None of the CD4+ T cell repertoires in Susac syndrome showed clonal expansion.

TCR beta sequencing was performed on blood CD8+ and CD4+ T cells. The authors reverse transcribed roughly 0.45 to 1 ug RNA with random hexamers. Multiplex immunoSEQ PCR targeted 54 Vbeta and 13 Jbeta TCR beta segments. TCRdb processed the immunoSEQ multiplex PCR reads anew with MiXCR; each CDR3 protein has one entry. The sample shows around 150,000 distinct CDR3 sequences, about 95% of them seen only once. With regard to this clonotype: The antigen is not known.

Trimming took off 3 bases at V and 8 bases at J, with 14 bases between the two ends. The CDR3 runs to 14 residues. Germline CDR1 reads LGHNA; CDR2 reads YNFKEQ. This chain joins TRBV4-2 and TRBJ2-1; D is possibly TRBD2 (6 bases). The source material was CD4+ T cells from PBMCs. The TCR sequence derives from a human donor with Susac syndrome. CDR3 DNA sequence: TGTGCCAGCAGCCAGAGACTAGTCGGCGATGAGCAGTTCTTC. It specifies CASSQRLVGDEQFF.